These 8 T cell receptor beta chains came from one sample sequenced in a study of blood T cell repertoires in COVID-19. The table came from immunoSEQ multiplex PCR; TCRdb's copy has only in-frame clones and leaves some out. This sample yields 100,000 to 150,000 clones, of which roughly 85% are seen a single time; 3.2% belongs to the top ten. The sequenced material came from peripheral blood. The receptors originated from an elderly woman with COVID-19, enrolled during active disease.

This clone was seen a handful of times. The V and J genes are TRBV19 and TRBJ2-7, with a tentative D call TRBD1 (6 bases). There are 13 residues in the CDR3. The germline V gene has CDR1 LNHDA and CDR2 SQIVND (reference sequence). Trimming left V 7 bases short and J 1 base short, with 11 bases between. CDR3: CASTPQGSYEQYF. CDR3 nucleotides: TGTGCCAGTACCCCGCAGGGGTCCTACGAGCAGTACTTC.

This clone was found a few times. V gene TRBV9 combines with J gene TRBJ1-3, with D possibly matching TRBD1 (5 bases). The CDR3 has 17 amino acids. Germline CDR1 reads SGDLS; CDR2 reads YYNGEE. V was clipped by 1 base and J by 0 bases, with 14 bases between them. The CDR3 protein is CASSVSLGGSSGNTIYF. As DNA, the CDR3 is TGTGCCAGCAGCGTATCATTGGGGGGAAGCTCTGGAAACACCATATATTTT.

The chain is built from TRBV18 and TRBJ1-2; 7 bases line up with TRBD1. This CDR3 comprises 16 residues. Germline V lookup: CDR1 KGHSH, CDR2 LQKENI. V shed 1 base and J 2 bases; nucleotides not matched to a gene: 7. The CDR3 sequence is CASSPLSRQGNYGYTF. As DNA, the CDR3 is TGTGCCAGCTCACCACTTAGCAGACAGGGAAACTATGGCTACACCTTC. Together with reference TRBV18 and TRBJ1-2, the CDR3 gives the full variable domain: NAGVMQNPRHLVRRRGQEARLRCSPMKGHSHVYWYRQLPEEGLKFMVYLQKENIIDESGMPKERFSAEFPKEGPSILRIQQVVRGDSAAYFCASSPLSRQGNYGYTFGSGTRLTVV.

The chain uses TRBV4-2 and TRBJ2-1, with 8 bases matching TRBD2. Trimming cost V 3 bases and J 4 bases; bases outside gene matches: 8. The CDR3 runs to 16 residues. Germline CDR1 is LGHNA and CDR2 is YNFKEQ. The CDR3 is CASSQETSGRYNEQFF. Written as DNA, the CDR3 is TGTGCCAGCAGCCAGGAAACTAGCGGAAGGTACAATGAGCAGTTCTTC.

The CDR3 DNA reads TGTGCCAGCTCAACGACTACCGTGGCTAGCGGATCGAGCTCTGGGGCCAACGTCCTGACTTTC. Its translation: CASSTTTVASGSSSGANVLTF. This rearrangement joins TRBV18 to TRBJ2-6; 7 bases map to TRBD2. Germline CDR1 is KGHSH and CDR2 is LQKENI. Trimming cost V 5 bases and J 0 bases; bases outside gene matches: 19. The CDR3 has 21 residues.

The chain couples TRBV7-2 to TRBJ1-3, with 9 bases aligning to TRBD1. V dropped 5 bases and J dropped 2; count of bases not matched to a gene: 7. CDR1 is SGHTA, CDR2 FQGNSA, per germline. The CDR3 extends over 16 amino acids. The CDR3 coding sequence is TGTGCCAGCAGCGCCGGGACAGGGCGACCTGGAAACACCATATATTTT. This encodes CASSAGTGRPGNTIYF.

The chain carries TRBV5-6 and TRBJ1-1; TRBD1 aligns across 9 bases. V lost 4 bases to trimming and J lost 11 bases; unmatched junction nucleotides: 12. This CDR3 comprises 14 residues. Germline CDR1 is SGHDT and CDR2 is YYEEEE. The CDR3 DNA follows: TGTGCCAGCAGCCCCTACCAGACAGGGGGGAGGGCTTTCTTT. Amino acids: CASSPYQTGGRAFF.

The J gene is TRBJ1-4, the V gene TRBV28, with TRBD1 identical over 10 bases. CDR3 size: 17 residues. Germline trimming cut 5 bases from V and 14 bases from J; bases unmatched to any gene: 20. Germline CDR1 is MDHEN and CDR2 is SYDVKM. For the CDR3, the DNA is TGTGCCAGCAGTACCCAGGGTCAGGGACAGGGGTTGTTTAGTCTGTTTTTT. Its translation: CASSTQGQGQGLFSLFF.